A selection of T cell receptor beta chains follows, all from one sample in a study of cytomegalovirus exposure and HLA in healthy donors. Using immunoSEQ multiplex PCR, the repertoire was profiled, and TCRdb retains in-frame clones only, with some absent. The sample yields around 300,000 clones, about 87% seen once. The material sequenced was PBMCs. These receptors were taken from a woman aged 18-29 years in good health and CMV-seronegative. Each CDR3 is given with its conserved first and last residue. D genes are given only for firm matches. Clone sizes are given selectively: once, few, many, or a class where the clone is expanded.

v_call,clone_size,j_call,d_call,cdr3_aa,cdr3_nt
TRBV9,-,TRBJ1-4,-,CASSDGKEGSEKLFF,TGTGCCAGCAGCGATGGTAAGGAGGGGAGTGAAAAACTGTTTTTT
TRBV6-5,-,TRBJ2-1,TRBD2,CASSYAGGNYNEQFF,TGTGCCAGCAGTTACGCGGGGGGAAACTACAATGAGCAGTTCTTC
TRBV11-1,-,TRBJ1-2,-,CASSQVDYGYTF,TGTGCCAGCAGCCAGGTAGACTATGGCTACACCTTC
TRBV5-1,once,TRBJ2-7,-,CASRDPGKGLEQYF,TGCGCCAGCAGGGATCCAGGGAAAGGTCTCGAGCAGTACTTC
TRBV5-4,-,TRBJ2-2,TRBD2,CASSLGLAGNTGELFF,TGTGCCAGCAGCTTGGGGCTAGCGGGGAACACCGGGGAGCTGTTTTTT
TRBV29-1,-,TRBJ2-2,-,CSVDKGAGELFF,TGCAGCGTTGACAAGGGGGCCGGGGAGCTGTTTTTT
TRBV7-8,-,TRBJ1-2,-,CASSKTGNANYGYTF,TGTGCCAGCAGCAAAACAGGGAACGCTAACTATGGCTACACCTTC
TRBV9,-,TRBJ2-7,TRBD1,CASSVGSGTGPYEQYF,TGTGCCAGCAGCGTAGGATCCGGGACAGGACCCTACGAGCAGTACTTC
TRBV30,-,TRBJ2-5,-,CAWSFRQETQYF,TGTGCCTGGAGTTTTCGGCAAGAGACCCAGTACTTC
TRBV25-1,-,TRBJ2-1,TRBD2,CASATSGGVWEQFF,TGTGCCAGCGCGACTAGCGGGGGGGTGTGGGAGCAGTTCTTC
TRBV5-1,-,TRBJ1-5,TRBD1,CASSPEGQGGQPQHF,TGCGCCAGCAGCCCCGAGGGACAGGGAGGGCAGCCCCAGCATTTT
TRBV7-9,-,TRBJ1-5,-,CSSSFGNQPQHF,TGTTCCAGCAGCTTCGGCAATCAGCCCCAGCATTTT
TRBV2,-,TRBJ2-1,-,CASSAASGTYNEQFF,TGTGCCAGCAGTGCGGCCAGCGGAACCTACAATGAGCAGTTCTTC
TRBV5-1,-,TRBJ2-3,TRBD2,CASSLGLAGGPSTDTQYF,TGCGCCAGCAGTTTGGGACTAGCGGGGGGCCCTAGCACAGATACGCAGTATTTT
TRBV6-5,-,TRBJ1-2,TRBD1,CATTGAYGYTF,TGTGCCACGACAGGGGCTTATGGCTACACCTTC
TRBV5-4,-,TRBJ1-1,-,CASSLAGNTEAFF,TGTGCCAGCAGCTTGGCCGGGAACACTGAAGCTTTCTTT
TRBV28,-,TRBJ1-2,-,CASSLYEQGWYGYTF,TGTGCCAGCAGTCTCTACGAACAGGGTTGGTATGGCTACACCTTC
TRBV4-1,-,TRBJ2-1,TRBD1,CASSQAISGQGRWVSYNEQFF,TGCGCCAGCAGCCAAGCCATCTCGGGACAGGGGAGGTGGGTCTCCTACAATGAGCAGTTCTTC
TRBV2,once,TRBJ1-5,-,CASSDRVLGNQPQHF,TGTGCCAGCAGTGACCGGGTTTTAGGCAATCAGCCCCAGCATTTT
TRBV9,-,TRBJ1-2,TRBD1,CASSATGQGISLPNYGYTF,TGTGCCAGCAGCGCAACAGGACAGGGAATATCTTTGCCTAACTATGGCTACACCTTC
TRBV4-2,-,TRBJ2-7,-,CASSQDTGSYEQYF,TGTGCCAGCAGCCAAGATACAGGATCCTACGAGCAGTACTTC
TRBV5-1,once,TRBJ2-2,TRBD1,CASSLQGLETGELFF,TGCGCCAGCAGCCTACAGGGGCTAGAGACCGGGGAGCTGTTTTTT
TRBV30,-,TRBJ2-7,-,CAWSEEGSDYEQYF,TGTGCCTGGAGTGAGGAGGGATCGGACTACGAGCAGTACTTC
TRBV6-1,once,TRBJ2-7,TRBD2,CASRYTRLAPEQYF,TGTGCCAGCAGATATACACGACTAGCACCCGAGCAGTACTTC
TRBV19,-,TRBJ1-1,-,CASSIMGDYTEAFF,TGTGCCAGTAGTATTATGGGTGACTACACTGAAGCTTTCTTT